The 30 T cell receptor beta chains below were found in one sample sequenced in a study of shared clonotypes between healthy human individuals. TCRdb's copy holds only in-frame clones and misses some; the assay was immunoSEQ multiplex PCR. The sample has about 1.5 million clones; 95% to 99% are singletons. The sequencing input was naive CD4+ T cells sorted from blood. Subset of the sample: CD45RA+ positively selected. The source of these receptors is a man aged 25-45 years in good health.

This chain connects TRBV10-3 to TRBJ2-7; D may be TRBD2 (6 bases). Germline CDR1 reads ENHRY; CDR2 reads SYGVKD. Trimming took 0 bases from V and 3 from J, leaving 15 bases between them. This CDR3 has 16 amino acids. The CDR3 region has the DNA TGTGCCATCAGTGAGTCGAATTTCCTAGCGCACTACGAGCAGTACTTC. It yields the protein CAISESNFLAHYEQYF.

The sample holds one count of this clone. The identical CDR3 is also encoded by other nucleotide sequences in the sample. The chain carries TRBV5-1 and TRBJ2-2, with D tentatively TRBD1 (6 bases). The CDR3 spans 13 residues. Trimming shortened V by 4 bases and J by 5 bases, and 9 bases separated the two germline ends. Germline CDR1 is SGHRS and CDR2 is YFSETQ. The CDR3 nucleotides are TGCGCCAGCAGCAGAAGGGGGACCGGGGAGCTGTTTTTT. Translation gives CASSRRGTGELFF.

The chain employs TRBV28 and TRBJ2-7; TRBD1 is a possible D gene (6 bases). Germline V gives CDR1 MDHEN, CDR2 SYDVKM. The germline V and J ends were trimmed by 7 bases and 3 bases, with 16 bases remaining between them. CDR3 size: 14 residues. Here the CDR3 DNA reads TGTGCCAGCAAGTCCCAGGGGACCCACTACGAGCAGTACTTC. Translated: CASKSQGTHYEQYF.

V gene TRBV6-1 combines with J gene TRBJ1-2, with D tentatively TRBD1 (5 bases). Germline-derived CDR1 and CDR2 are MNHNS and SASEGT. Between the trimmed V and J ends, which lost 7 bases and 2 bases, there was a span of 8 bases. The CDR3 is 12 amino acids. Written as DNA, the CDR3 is TGTGCCAGCATGGCAGGGAACTATGGCTACACCTTC. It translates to CASMAGNYGYTF.

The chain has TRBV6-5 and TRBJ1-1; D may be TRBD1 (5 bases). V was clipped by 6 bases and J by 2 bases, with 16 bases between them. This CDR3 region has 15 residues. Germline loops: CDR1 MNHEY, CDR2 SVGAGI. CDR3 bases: TGTGCCAGCAGACCCAGCACAGGAGACAACACTGAAGCTTTCTTT. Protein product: CASRPSTGDNTEAFF.

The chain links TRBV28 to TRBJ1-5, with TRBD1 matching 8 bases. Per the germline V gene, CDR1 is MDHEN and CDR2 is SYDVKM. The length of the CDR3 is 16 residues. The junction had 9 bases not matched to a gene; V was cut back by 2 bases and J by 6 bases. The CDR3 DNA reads TGTGCCAGCAGTTTACCTAGGACAGGGAAGTTTCAGCCCCAGCATTTT. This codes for CASSLPRTGKFQPQHF. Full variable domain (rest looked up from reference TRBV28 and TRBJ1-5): DVKVTQSSRYLVKRTGEKVFLECVQDMDHENMFWYRQDPGLGLRLIYFSYDVKMKEKGDIPEGYSVSREKKERFSLILESASTNQTSMYLCASSLPRTGKFQPQHFGDGTRLSIL.

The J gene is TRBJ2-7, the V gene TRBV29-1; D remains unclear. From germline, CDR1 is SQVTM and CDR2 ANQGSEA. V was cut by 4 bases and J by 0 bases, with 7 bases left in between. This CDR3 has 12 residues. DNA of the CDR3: TGCAGCGTTGGTTCCAGCTCCTACGAGCAGTACTTC. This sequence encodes CSVGSSSYEQYF.

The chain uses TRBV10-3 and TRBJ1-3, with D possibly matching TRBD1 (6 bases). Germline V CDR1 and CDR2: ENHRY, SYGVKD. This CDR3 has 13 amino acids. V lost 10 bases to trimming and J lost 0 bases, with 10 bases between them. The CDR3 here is CATGQFSGNTIYF. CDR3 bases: TGTGCCACAGGACAGTTCTCTGGAAACACCATATATTTT.

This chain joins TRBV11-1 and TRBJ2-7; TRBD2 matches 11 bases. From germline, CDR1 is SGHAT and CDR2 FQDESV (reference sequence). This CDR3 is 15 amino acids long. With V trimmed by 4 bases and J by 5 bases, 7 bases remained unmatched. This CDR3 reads CASSSTSGSGNEQYF. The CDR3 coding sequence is TGTGCCAGCAGCTCAACTAGCGGGAGTGGGAACGAGCAGTACTTC.

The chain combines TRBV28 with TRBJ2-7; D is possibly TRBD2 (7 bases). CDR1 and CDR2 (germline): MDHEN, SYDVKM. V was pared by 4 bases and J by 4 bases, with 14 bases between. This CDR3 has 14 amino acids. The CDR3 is CASSSGGRGYEQYF. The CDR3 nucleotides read TGTGCCAGCAGTTCCGGGGGGCGAGGATACGAGCAGTACTTC.

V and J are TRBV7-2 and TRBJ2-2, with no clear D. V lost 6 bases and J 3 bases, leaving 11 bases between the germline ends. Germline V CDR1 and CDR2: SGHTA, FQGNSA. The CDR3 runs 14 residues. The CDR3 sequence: CASSSHFDTGELFF. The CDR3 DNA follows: TGTGCCAGCAGTTCTCATTTTGACACCGGGGAGCTGTTTTTT.

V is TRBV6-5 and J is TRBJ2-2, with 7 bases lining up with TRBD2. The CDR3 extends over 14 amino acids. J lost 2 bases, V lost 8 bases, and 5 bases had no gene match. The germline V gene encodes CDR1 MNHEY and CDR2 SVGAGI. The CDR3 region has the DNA TGTGCCAGCCGTCTAGCGGCCAACACCGGGGAGCTGTTTTTT. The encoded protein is CASRLAANTGELFF.

CDR3 nucleotide sequence: TGTGCCAGCAGCGTAGGGGCCGGGACAGGGCATGAAAAACTGTTTTTT. It translates to CASSVGAGTGHEKLFF. The rearrangement links TRBV9 to TRBJ1-4, with 9 bases lining up with TRBD1. V was clipped by 0 bases and J by 6 bases; unmatched bases: 6. This CDR3 is 16 amino acids long. Germline values: CDR1 SGDLS, CDR2 YYNGEE.

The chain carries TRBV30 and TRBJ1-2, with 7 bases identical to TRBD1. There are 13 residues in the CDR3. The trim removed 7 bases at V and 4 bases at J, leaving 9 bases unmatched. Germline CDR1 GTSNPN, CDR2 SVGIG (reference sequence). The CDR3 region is CASDTGAGYGYTF. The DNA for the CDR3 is TGTGCCTCCGATACAGGGGCGGGCTATGGCTACACCTTC.

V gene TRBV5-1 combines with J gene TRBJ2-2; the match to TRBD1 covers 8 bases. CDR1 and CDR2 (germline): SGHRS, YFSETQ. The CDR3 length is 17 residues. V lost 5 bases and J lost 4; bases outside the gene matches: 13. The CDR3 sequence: CASSLRRDRIFTGELFF. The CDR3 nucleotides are TGCGCCAGCAGTCTGCGAAGGGACAGGATATTCACCGGGGAGCTGTTTTTT.

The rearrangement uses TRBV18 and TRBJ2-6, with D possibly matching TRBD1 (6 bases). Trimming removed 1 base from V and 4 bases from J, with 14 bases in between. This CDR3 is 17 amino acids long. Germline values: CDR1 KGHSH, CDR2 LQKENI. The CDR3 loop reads CASSPQNTGSGANVLTF. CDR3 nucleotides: TGTGCCAGCTCACCACAGAACACAGGGTCCGGGGCCAACGTCCTGACTTTC.

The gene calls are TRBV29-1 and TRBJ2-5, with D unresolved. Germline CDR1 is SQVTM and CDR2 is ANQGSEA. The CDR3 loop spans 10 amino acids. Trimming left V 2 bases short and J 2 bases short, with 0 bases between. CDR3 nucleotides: TGCAGCGTTGAACAAGAGACCCAGTACTTC. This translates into CSVEQETQYF.

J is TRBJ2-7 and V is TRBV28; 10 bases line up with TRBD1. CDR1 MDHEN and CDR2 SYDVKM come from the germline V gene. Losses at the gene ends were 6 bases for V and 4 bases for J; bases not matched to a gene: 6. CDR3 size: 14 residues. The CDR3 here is CASRSRDRGYEQYF. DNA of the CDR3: TGTGCCAGCAGATCCCGGGACAGGGGTTACGAGCAGTACTTC.

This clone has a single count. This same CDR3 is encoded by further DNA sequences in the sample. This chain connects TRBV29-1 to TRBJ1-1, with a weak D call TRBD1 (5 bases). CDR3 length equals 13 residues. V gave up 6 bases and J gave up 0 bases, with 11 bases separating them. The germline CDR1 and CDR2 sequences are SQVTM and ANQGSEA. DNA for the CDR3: TGCAGCGTCGGAGGGGTATTGAACACTGAAGCTTTCTTT. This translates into CSVGGVLNTEAFF.

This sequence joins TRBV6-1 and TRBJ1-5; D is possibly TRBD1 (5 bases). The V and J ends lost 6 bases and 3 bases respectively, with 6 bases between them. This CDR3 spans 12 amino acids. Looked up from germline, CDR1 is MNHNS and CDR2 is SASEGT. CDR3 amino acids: CASSGANQPQHF. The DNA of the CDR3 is TGTGCCAGCAGCGGGGCCAATCAGCCCCAGCATTTT.

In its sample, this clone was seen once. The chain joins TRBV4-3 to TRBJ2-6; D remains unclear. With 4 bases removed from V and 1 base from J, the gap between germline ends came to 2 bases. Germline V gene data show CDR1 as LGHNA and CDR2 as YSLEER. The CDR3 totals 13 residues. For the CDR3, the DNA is TGCGCCAGCAGCCCGTCTGGGGCCAACGTCCTGACTTTC. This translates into CASSPSGANVLTF.

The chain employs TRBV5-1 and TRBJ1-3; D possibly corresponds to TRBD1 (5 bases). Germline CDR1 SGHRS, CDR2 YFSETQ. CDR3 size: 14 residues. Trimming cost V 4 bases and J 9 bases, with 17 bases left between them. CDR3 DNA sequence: TGCGCCAGCAGCCAGGGAGATCTGGAAAGCACCATATATTTT. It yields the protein CASSQGDLESTIYF.

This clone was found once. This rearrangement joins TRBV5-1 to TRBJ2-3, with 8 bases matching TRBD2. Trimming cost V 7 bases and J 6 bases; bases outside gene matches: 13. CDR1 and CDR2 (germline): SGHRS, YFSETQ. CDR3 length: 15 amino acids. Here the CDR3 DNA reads TGCGCCAGCTTCTTGAGCCGGGAGGGCCTCGATACGCAGTATTTT. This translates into CASFLSREGLDTQYF.

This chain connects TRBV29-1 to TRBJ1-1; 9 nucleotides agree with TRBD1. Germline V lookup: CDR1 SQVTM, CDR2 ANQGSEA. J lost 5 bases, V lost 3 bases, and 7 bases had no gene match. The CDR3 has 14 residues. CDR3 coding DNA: TGCAGCGTTGAGCGGGGACAGGGTGTTACTGAAGCTTTCTTT. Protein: CSVERGQGVTEAFF.

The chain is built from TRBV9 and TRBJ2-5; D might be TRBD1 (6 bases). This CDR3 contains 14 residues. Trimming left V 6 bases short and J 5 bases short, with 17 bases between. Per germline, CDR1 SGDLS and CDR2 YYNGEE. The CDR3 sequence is CASNSGQRGETQYF. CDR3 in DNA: TGTGCCAGCAACTCGGGACAACGAGGGGAGACCCAGTACTTC.

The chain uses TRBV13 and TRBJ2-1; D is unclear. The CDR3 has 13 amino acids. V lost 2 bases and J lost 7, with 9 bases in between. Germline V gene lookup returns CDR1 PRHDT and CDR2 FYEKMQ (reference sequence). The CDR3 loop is CASSLRSANEQFF. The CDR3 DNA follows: TGTGCCAGCAGCTTACGATCGGCGAATGAGCAGTTCTTC.

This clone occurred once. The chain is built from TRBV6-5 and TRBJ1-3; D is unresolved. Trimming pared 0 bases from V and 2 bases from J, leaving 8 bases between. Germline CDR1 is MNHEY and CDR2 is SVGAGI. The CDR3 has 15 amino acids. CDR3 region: CASSYSSGAGNTIYF. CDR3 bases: TGTGCCAGCAGTTACTCGAGTGGGGCTGGAAACACCATATATTTT.

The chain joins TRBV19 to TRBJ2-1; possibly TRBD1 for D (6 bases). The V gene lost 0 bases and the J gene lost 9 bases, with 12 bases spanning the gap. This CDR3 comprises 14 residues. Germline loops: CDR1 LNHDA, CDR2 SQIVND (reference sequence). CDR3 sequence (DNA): TGTGCCAGTAGTATAGAGGGGGCGACCACTGAGCAGTTCTTC. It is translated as CASSIEGATTEQFF.

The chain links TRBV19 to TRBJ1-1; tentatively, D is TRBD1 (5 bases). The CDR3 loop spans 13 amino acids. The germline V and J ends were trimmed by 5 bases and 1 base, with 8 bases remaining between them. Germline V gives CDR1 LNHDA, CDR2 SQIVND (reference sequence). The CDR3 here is CASSEGRNTEAFF. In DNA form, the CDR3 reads TGTGCCAGTAGTGAGGGGAGGAACACTGAAGCTTTCTTT.

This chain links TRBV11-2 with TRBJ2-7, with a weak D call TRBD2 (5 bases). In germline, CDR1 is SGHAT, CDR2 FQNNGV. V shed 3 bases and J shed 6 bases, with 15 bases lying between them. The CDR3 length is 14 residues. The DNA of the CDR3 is TGTGCCAGCAGCTTTCACGGGCCGGGATCCGAGCAGTACTTC. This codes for CASSFHGPGSEQYF.